The 20 T cell receptor beta chains given below trace back to one sample, sequenced in a study of cytomegalovirus exposure and HLA in healthy donors. The PCR had 60 Vbeta and 13 Jbeta primers. The method was immunoSEQ multiplex PCR; TCRdb's version includes in-frame clones alone and lacks a portion of them. The table records some 99,000 clones, 73% of them present only once. Specimen: PBMCs. Receptor source: a man aged 40-50 years in good health and CMV-seronegative.

The chain recombines TRBV7-6 with TRBJ2-3; D unclear. This CDR3 comprises 12 residues. Per the germline V gene, CDR1 is SGHVS and CDR2 is FNYEAQ. The V end was cut by 5 bases, the J end by 4 bases, with 7 bases between. CDR3 coding DNA: TGTGCCAGCAGCCCTCCGTCAGATACGCAGTATTTT. Translated: CASSPPSDTQYF.

The chain uses TRBV5-4 and TRBJ2-1; 9 positions agree with TRBD2. The junction had 4 bases not matched to a gene; V was cut back by 3 bases and J by 3 bases. Germline-derived CDR1 and CDR2 are SGHNT and YYREEE (reference sequence). The CDR3 consists of 15 residues. CDR3 nucleotides: TGTGCCAGCAGCTCGAGCGGGGGGTTCTACAATGAGCAGTTCTTC. Translation gives CASSSSGGFYNEQFF.

The rearrangement uses TRBV5-1 and TRBJ2-5; 9 bases agree with TRBD2. CDR3 length equals 14 residues. V dropped 4 bases and J dropped 4; count of bases not matched to a gene: 5. Germline V gives CDR1 SGHRS, CDR2 YFSETQ. Here the CDR3 reads CASSGGTSRETQYF. The CDR3 DNA sequence: TGCGCCAGCAGCGGGGGGACTAGCCGAGAGACCCAGTACTTC.

J is TRBJ1-1 and V is TRBV5-1; 7 positions match TRBD1. With 0 bases clipped from V and 0 bases from J, the junction kept 8 bases outside the gene matches. Germline CDR1 SGHRS, CDR2 YFSETQ. The CDR3 contains 17 residues. The CDR3 bases are TGCGCCAGCAGCTTGGGTTCAGGGGGAAGCATGAACACTGAAGCTTTCTTT. Its translation is CASSLGSGGSMNTEAFF.

This chain joins TRBV5-1 and TRBJ2-2; D might be TRBD2 (7 bases). The germline V gene has CDR1 SGHRS and CDR2 YFSETQ. V was cut by 1 base and J by 5 bases, with 18 bases left in between. The CDR3 is 17 amino acids. CDR3 nucleotide sequence: TGCGCCAGCAGCTTGAAGGAGGGGGGGAAGTGGACCGGGGAGCTGTTTTTT. Its translation is CASSLKEGGKWTGELFF.

This chain connects TRBV5-1 to TRBJ1-4, with 9 bases lining up with TRBD1. This CDR3 region has 15 residues. Germline CDR1 reads SGHRS; CDR2 reads YFSETQ. V gave up 4 bases and J gave up 3 bases; unmatched junction bases: 4. CDR3 DNA sequence: TGCGCCAGCAGCAAACAGGGGGCTGCTAATGAAAAACTGTTTTTT. It translates to CASSKQGAANEKLFF.

V gene TRBV6-5 combines with J gene TRBJ2-7, with TRBD1 identical over 8 bases. Trimming cost V 5 bases and J 0 bases; bases outside gene matches: 3. Germline values: CDR1 MNHEY, CDR2 SVGAGI. The CDR3 loop spans 14 amino acids. The CDR3 region has the DNA TGTGCCAGCAGTCGACAGGGGATCTCCTACGAGCAGTACTTC. It translates to CASSRQGISYEQYF.

This clone has a handful of counts. The chain links TRBV19 to TRBJ1-1, with D possibly being TRBD1 (6 bases). Germline V CDR1 and CDR2: LNHDA, SQIVND (reference sequence). This CDR3 has 17 amino acids. Trimming shortened V by 7 bases and J by 1 base, and 22 bases separated the two germline ends. The CDR3 here is CASTPHTGGQGNTEAFF. CDR3 nucleotides: TGTGCCAGTACCCCTCACACGGGGGGCCAGGGGAACACTGAAGCTTTCTTT.

On this clone itself: At one end, the junction sequence differs from germline, possibly due to a read error. The chain links TRBV7-9 to TRBJ1-1; 8 bases map to TRBD1. The CDR3 sequence is 12 residues long. Germline V lookup: CDR1 SEHNR, CDR2 FQNEAQ (reference sequence). For the CDR3, the DNA is TGTTCCAGCAGCCTTGGACAGGGAGAAGCTTTCTTT. Its translation is CSSSLGQGEAFF.

The table lists this clone with a count of one. The chain uses TRBV19 and TRBJ1-6, with D possibly matching TRBD1 (5 bases). The CDR3 has 15 amino acids. Between the trimmed V and J ends, which lost 4 bases and 7 bases, there was a span of 14 bases. The V gene's germline CDR1 is LNHDA and CDR2 SQIVND (reference sequence). CDR3 coding DNA: TGTGCCAGTAGTACACTTTTGCAGGGCAATTCACCCCTCCACTTT. Its protein product is CASSTLLQGNSPLHF.

V usage is TRBV19 and J usage is TRBJ2-7; D is possibly TRBD1 (6 bases). Trimming stripped 3 bases from V and 2 bases from J, with 8 bases between. Per germline, CDR1 LNHDA and CDR2 SQIVND (reference sequence). This CDR3 has 13 amino acids. CDR3 residues: CASSIGGTYEQYF. CDR3 DNA: TGTGCCAGTAGTATTGGGGGCACCTACGAGCAGTACTTC. Full variable domain (rest looked up from reference TRBV19 and TRBJ2-7): DGGITQSPKYLFRKEGQNVTLSCEQNLNHDAMYWYRQDPGQGLRLIYYSQIVNDFQKGDIAEGYSVSREKKESFPLTVTSAQKNPTAFYLCASSIGGTYEQYFGPGTRLTVT.

V and J are TRBV14 and TRBJ2-7; TRBD1 matches at 12 bases. The junction had 4 bases not matched to a gene; V was cut back by 1 base and J by 0 bases. Germline CDR1 is SGHDN and CDR2 is FVKESK. This CDR3 is 17 amino acids long. The CDR3 spells CASSQVWGQGASYEQYF. The CDR3 DNA follows: TGTGCCAGCAGCCAAGTTTGGGGACAGGGGGCCTCCTACGAGCAGTACTTC.

This chain connects TRBV19 to TRBJ2-1; D remains ambiguous. Germline lookup yields CDR1 LNHDA and CDR2 SQIVND (reference sequence). The CDR3 is 19 amino acids. V was shortened by 0 bases and J by 5 bases, with 23 bases between the two germline ends. The CDR3 sequence: CASSIDLRWVDTPDNEQFF. The CDR3 region has the DNA TGTGCCAGTAGTATAGATTTACGGTGGGTTGACACCCCGGACAATGAGCAGTTCTTC.

The rearrangement links TRBV7-2 to TRBJ1-2; D is undetermined. The CDR3 is 17 residues long. The germline V gene encodes CDR1 SGHTA and CDR2 FQGNSA. V lost 2 bases and J lost 3, with 19 bases in between. Written as DNA, the CDR3 is TGTGCCAGCAGCTTATATCCCCCGAGGGTTACCGACTATGGCTACACCTTC. Its translation is CASSLYPPRVTDYGYTF.

V and J are TRBV19 and TRBJ2-7; the match to TRBD1 covers 8 bases. V shed 4 bases and J 5 bases; nucleotides not matched to a gene: 10. This CDR3 spans 15 amino acids. The V gene's germline CDR1 is LNHDA and CDR2 SQIVND (reference sequence). The CDR3 sequence: CASSTGTGYYHEQYF. As DNA, the CDR3 is TGTGCCAGTAGTACCGGGACAGGATACTACCACGAGCAGTACTTC.

As regards this clone: One junction end does not reproduce the germline sequence, and a read error may be involved. The chain employs TRBV7-7 and TRBJ2-5; maybe TRBD2 (5 bases). Germline loops: CDR1 SSHAT, CDR2 FNYEAQ (reference sequence). The CDR3 extends over 13 amino acids. The chain's CDR3 is CASSSGLGETQYF. The CDR3 DNA is TGTGCTAGCAGCTCGGGGTTGGGTGAGACCCAGTACTTC.

V usage is TRBV4-1 and J usage is TRBJ2-7; tentatively, D is TRBD2 (5 bases). Germline-derived CDR1 and CDR2 are MGHRA and YSYEKL. This CDR3 is built from 15 residues. Trimming shortened V by 1 base and J by 6 bases, and 16 bases separated the two germline ends. CDR3 in DNA: TGCGCCAGCAGCCAAGGGATCGGGGTTATTTTCGAGCAGTACTTC. Translating it yields CASSQGIGVIFEQYF.

This sequence joins TRBV7-9 and TRBJ1-6; 8 bases match TRBD1. Per the germline V gene, CDR1 is SEHNR and CDR2 is FQNEAQ (reference sequence). V dropped 5 bases and J dropped 8; count of bases not matched to a gene: 5. This CDR3 has 14 amino acids. The CDR3 is CASSPTGAHSPLHF. The CDR3 DNA is TGTGCCAGCAGCCCGACAGGGGCACATTCACCCCTCCACTTT.

This chain links TRBV19 with TRBJ2-5, with D maybe TRBD2 (5 bases). Trimming cost V 0 bases and J 0 bases, with 11 bases left between them. The CDR3 covers 16 residues. Germline loops: CDR1 LNHDA, CDR2 SQIVND (reference sequence). The CDR3 nucleotides are TGTGCCAGTAGTATAGAACAGAGGACTTACCAAGAGACCCAGTACTTC. Translation: CASSIEQRTYQETQYF.

The chain joins TRBV5-1 to TRBJ1-6; D gene uncertain. The CDR3 spans 14 residues. CDR1 and CDR2 from the germline V gene are SGHRS and YFSETQ. V lost 0 bases and J 5 bases, leaving 6 bases between the germline ends. DNA of the CDR3: TGCGCCAGCAGCTTGGAGCAACATAATTCACCCCTCCACTTT. Its translation: CASSLEQHNSPLHF.